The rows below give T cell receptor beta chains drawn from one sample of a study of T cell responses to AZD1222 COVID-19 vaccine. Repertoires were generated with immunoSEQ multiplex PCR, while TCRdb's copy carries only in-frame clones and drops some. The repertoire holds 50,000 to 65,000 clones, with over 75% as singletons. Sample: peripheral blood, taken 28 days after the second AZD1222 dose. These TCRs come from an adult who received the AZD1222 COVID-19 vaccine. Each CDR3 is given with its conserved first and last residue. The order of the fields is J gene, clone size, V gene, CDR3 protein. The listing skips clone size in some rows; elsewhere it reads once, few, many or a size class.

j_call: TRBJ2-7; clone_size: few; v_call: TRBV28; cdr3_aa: CASSSSADRGLSYEQYF
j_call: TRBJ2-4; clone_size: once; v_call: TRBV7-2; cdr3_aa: CASSPTRGRGNIQYF
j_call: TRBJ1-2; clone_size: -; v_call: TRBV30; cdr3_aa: CAWEDRDGYTF
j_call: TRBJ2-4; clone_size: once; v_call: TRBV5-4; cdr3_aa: CASSLKGARAPAKNIQYF
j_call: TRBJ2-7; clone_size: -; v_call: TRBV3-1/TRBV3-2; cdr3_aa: CASSLRRGRGELEEQYF
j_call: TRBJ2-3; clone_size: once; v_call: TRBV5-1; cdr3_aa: CASSLGSSGITDTQYF
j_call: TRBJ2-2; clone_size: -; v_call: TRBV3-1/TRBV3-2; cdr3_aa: CASSQVSAGAMNTGELFF
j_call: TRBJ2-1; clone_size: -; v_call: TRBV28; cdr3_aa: CASTAYTGNEQFF
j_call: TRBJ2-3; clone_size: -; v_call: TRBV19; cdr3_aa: CASSIGVAGGITDTQYF
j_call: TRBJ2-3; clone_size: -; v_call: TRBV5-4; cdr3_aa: CASSPGGVVTQYF
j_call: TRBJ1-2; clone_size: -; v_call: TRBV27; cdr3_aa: CASSVGRGLGYTF
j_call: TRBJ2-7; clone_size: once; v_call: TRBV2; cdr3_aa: CASSRLAGTYEQYF
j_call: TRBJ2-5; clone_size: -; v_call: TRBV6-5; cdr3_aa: CASSYVRGETQYF
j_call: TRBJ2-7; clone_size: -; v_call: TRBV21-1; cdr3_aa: CASSIGVAYEQYF
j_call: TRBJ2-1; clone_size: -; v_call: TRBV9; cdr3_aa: CASSVAGTLGWNEQFF
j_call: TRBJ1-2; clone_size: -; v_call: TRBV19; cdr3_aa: CASNFGLYGYTF
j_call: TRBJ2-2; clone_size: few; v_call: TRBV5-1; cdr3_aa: CASSLAISQPTGELFF
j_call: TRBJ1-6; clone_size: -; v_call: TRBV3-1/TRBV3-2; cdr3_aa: CASSPGAGGNSPLHF
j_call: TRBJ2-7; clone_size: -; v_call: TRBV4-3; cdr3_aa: CASSQEWVGGQGGSEQYF
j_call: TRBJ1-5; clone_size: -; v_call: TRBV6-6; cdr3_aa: CASRNRGSFEPQHF
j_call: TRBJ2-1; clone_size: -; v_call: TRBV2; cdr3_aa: CASSEGTGSYNEQFF
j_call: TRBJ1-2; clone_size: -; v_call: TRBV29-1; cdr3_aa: CSVDSQGAIGYTF
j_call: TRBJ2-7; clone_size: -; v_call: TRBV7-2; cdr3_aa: CASSRDRNYEQYF
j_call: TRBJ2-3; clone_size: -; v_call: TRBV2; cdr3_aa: CASKSRGATDTQYF
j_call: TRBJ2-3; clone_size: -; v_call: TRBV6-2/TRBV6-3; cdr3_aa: CASSYSIFLAGDWDTQYF
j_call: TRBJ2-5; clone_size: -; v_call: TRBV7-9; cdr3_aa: CASSLISAATQYF
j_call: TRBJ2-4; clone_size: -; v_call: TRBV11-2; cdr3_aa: CASSLAEVSGNIQYF
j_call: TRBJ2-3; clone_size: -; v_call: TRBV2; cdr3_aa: CATALGGQGDTQYF
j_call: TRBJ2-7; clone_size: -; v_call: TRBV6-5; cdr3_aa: CASSYGPTYEQYF
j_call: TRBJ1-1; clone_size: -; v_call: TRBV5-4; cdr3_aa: CASSGLRGGNTEAFF
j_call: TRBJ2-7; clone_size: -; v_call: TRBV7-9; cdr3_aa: CASSLTNSPSPQYF
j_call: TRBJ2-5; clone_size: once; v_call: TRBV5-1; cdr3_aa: CASSLGGQVQETQYF
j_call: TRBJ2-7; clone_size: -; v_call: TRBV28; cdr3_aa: CASSLARGRGSSQYF
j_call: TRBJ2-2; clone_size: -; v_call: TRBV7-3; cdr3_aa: CASSLFSGAGTGELFF
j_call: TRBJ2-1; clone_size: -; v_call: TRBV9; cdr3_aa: CASSLAGRHEQFF
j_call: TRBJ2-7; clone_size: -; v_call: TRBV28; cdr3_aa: CASSSDRGIYEQYF
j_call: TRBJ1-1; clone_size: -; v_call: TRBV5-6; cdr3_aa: CASSPLWLRDTEAFF
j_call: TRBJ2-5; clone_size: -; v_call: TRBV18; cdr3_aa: CASSPQAAFGRETQYF
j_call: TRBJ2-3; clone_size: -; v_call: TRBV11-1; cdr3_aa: CASSFSADRADTQYF
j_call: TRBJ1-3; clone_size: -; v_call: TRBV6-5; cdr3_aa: CASSLSGQQGNTIYF
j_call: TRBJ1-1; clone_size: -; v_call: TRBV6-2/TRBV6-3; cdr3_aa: CASSSPPPTANTEAFF
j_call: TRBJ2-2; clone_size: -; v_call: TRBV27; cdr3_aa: CASSFRDGGELFF
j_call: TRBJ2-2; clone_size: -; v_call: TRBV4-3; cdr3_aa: CASSQEGQAGELFF
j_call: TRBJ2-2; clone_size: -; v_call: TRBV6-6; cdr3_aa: CASSSLSGSGELFF